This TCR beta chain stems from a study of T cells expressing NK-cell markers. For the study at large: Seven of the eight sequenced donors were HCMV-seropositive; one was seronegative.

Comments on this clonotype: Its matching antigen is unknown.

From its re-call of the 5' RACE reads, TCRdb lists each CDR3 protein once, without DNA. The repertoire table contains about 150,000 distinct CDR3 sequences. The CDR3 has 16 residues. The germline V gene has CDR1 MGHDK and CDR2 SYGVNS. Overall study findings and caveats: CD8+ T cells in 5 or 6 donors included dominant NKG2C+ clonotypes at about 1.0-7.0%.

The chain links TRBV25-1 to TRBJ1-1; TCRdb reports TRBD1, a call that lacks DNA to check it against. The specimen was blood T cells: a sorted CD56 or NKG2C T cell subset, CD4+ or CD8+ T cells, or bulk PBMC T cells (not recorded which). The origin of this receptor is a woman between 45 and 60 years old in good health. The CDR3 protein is CASSENPTEMNTEAFF.